This TCR beta chain was captured in a study of blood T cell repertoires in COVID-19. Study-wide context: Acute and convalescent COVID-19 specimens originated in the United States, Italy and Spain. The cDNA or gDNA used as material had been derived from T cells, B-cell-depleted T cells, or PBMCs.

The CDR3 loop spans 15 amino acids. Per germline, CDR1 SGHRS and CDR2 YFSETQ. V was clipped by 4 bases and J by 5 bases; unmatched bases: 7. Source study methods: Scientists estimated how many nucleated cells there were by amplifying reference gene primers. Sequencing used immunoSEQ multiplex PCR; TCRdb keeps in-frame clones, though not all of them. Clonal size and the V and J genes are those of that table, whereas D and trimming came from the DNA. The data contain about 75,000 clones, 85% to 90% of them singletons. Sample: peripheral blood. This clonotype was obtained from a human donor in a cohort sampled during active COVID-19. The V and J genes are TRBV5-1 and TRBJ1-5, with 9 bases fitting TRBD1. The CDR3 sequence: CASSPDRGSDQPQHF. In DNA, the CDR3 is TGCGCCAGCAGCCCGGACAGGGGATCCGATCAGCCCCAGCATTTT.